Below are 21 T cell receptor beta chains sequenced from a single sample in a study of T cells in women clearing cervical HPV infection. The method was immunoSEQ multiplex PCR; TCRdb's version includes in-frame clones alone and lacks a portion of them. The sample holds around 31,000 clones. Sequencing was carried out using blood buffy coat. The origin of the receptors is a woman aged 18 to 75 with a cervical HPV16 infection that either progressed to CIN3+ or cleared (not recorded which).

The sequenced part of the CDR3 DNA is TGTGCCAGCAGCTTAGAGACTTCAGAGACC. Encoded protein: CASSLETSET. In full, the CDR3 reads CASSLETSETQYF. This rearrangement joins TRBV7-9 to TRBJ2-5; D ambiguous. The CDR3 is cut off 3 residues early in the read; its end comes from the germline J gene. V lost 1 base, J lost 4 bases, and 7 bases lay in between. CDR3 length equals 13 residues. Germline V gene data show CDR1 as SEHNR and CDR2 as FQNEAQ (reference sequence).

For this clone: From the germline J gene comes the end of the CDR3, since the read stops 3 residues before it. This chain connects TRBV29-1 to TRBJ2-5, with 8 nucleotides matching TRBD1. The V and J ends lost 1 base and 5 bases, in that order; junction bases with no gene match: 3. This CDR3 spans 13 amino acids. In germline, CDR1 is SQVTM, CDR2 ANQGSEA. The CDR3 is CSVEGTGFETQYF. CDR3 DNA (partial): TGCAGCGTTGAAGGGACAGGGTTTGAGACC.

Points on this clone: From the germline J gene comes the end of the CDR3, since the read stops 3 residues before it. V usage is TRBV7-9 and J usage is TRBJ2-4, with a weak D call TRBD1 (6 bases). Per germline, CDR1 SEHNR and CDR2 FQNEAQ (reference sequence). The CDR3 has 15 residues. The CDR3 loop is CASSLAGRGYYGQYF. Incomplete CDR3 DNA: TGTGCCAGCAGCTTAGCTGGCAGGGGATACTATGGT.

Comments on this clone: The read gets to within 3 residues of the CDR3 end, and the germline J gene fills in the rest. This chain links TRBV19 with TRBJ1-4, with 7 bases matching TRBD1. V lost 3 bases and J lost 3; bases outside the gene matches: 4. This CDR3 has 15 residues. The germline gives CDR1 LNHDA, CDR2 SQIVND (reference sequence). The sequenced CDR3 bases are TGTGCCAGTAGTATCGCCCAGGGGGCTAATGAAAAA. Its translation is CASSIAQGANEK. The CDR3 in its entirety is CASSIAQGANEKLFF.

On this clone itself: The read finishes 3 residues shy of the CDR3 end, and the germline J gene is used to complete it. This rearrangement joins TRBV6-1 to TRBJ1-6; D possibly corresponds to TRBD1 (6 bases). Trimming took 4 bases from V and 10 from J, leaving 17 bases between them. The CDR3 runs 15 residues. Per the germline V gene, CDR1 is MNHNS and CDR2 is SASEGT. Partial CDR3 DNA: TGTGCCAGCAGTGTCGAGTCCAGGGGCCGATCACCC. Amino acid sequence: CASSVESRGRSP. The full CDR3 protein is CASSVESRGRSPLHF.

Concerning this clone itself: The CDR3 end falls 3 residues outside the read, so it is completed with the germline J gene. The genes are TRBV2 and TRBJ1-2; D not resolved. The germline V gene encodes CDR1 SNHLY and CDR2 FYNNEI. The CDR3 length is 16 residues. The CDR3 spells CASSDLAGAKYNDYTF. Partial CDR3 DNA: TGTGCCAGCAGTGATCTGGCGGGAGCAAAGTACAATGAC.

Notes on this clone: Read coverage stops 3 residues before the CDR3 terminus; the germline J gene supplies the remainder. The chain couples TRBV20-1 to TRBJ1-2; tentatively, D is TRBD1 (6 bases). This CDR3 spans 14 amino acids. Germline assignment: CDR1 DFQATT and CDR2 SNEGSKA (reference sequence). V lost 0 bases and J 5 bases, leaving 13 bases between the germline ends. The CDR3 loop reads CSAREGGGIYGYTF. CDR3 DNA, as far as it was read: TGCAGTGCTAGAGAAGGTGGGGGCATTTATGGC.

A word on this clone: The read finishes 3 residues shy of the CDR3 end, and the germline J gene is used to complete it. This chain joins TRBV5-1 and TRBJ2-3; TRBD2 matches at 10 bases. The CDR3 consists of 18 residues. Germline CDR1 SGHRS, CDR2 YFSETQ. Losses at the gene ends were 3 bases for V and 0 bases for J; bases not matched to a gene: 10. CDR3 bases read: TGCGCCAGCAGCTCGCCGTCCTCTAGCGGGGGAAGCACAGATACG. Translating it yields CASSSPSSSGGSTDT. The entire CDR3 protein is CASSSPSSSGGSTDTQYF.

As concerns this clone: The CDR3 end falls 3 residues outside the read, so it is completed with the germline J gene. The V call is TRBV7-8, the J call TRBJ2-5; D is perhaps TRBD1 or TRBD2 (5 bases each). V lost 1 base and J 2 bases, leaving 8 bases between the germline ends. The CDR3 is 14 residues long. Germline V lookup: CDR1 SGHVS, CDR2 FQNEAQ. The CDR3 loop is CASSLGGVQETQYF. CDR3 bases read: TGTGCCAGCAGCTTAGGAGGGGTTCAAGAGACC.

Of note for this clone: The read ends 3 residues early relative to the CDR3; the germline J gene fills the gap. The chain couples TRBV14 to TRBJ2-5, with 11 bases fitting TRBD1. Germline values: CDR1 SGHDN, CDR2 FVKESK. J gave up 2 bases and V 3 bases, and 5 bases lay outside the gene matches. The CDR3 runs 16 residues. The CDR3 sequence is CASSHGTGGWQETQYF. The covered CDR3 bases are TGTGCCAGCAGCCACGGGACAGGGGGTTGGCAAGAGACC.

Concerning this clone: The CDR3 is cut off 3 residues early in the read; its end comes from the germline J gene. The chain is built from TRBV7-8 and TRBJ2-3, with D perhaps matching TRBD2 (6 bases). Trimming shortened V by 4 bases and J by 2 bases, and 16 bases separated the two germline ends. The germline V gene encodes CDR1 SGHVS and CDR2 FQNEAQ. The CDR3 sequence is 16 residues long. CDR3 DNA, as far as it was read: TGTGCCAGCAGCTGGCTAGGAGGGCGGGACACAGATACG. Encoded protein: CASSWLGGRDTDT. The complete CDR3 reads CASSWLGGRDTDTQYF.

A word on this clone: The missing CDR3 end, 3 residues past where the read stops, is filled in from the germline J gene. The chain links TRBV19 to TRBJ1-2; maybe TRBD1 (5 bases). From germline, CDR1 is LNHDA and CDR2 SQIVND (reference sequence). The CDR3 totals 12 residues. V was cut by 8 bases and J by 2 bases, with 9 bases left in between. The part of the CDR3 DNA that was read is TGTGCCAGTCAACCAGGGAACTATGGC. Its translation is CASQPGNYG. The CDR3 as a whole reads CASQPGNYGYTF.

A note on this clone: The sequence runs out 3 residues before the end of the CDR3; the remainder is reconstructed from the germline J gene. This rearrangement joins TRBV28 to TRBJ2-5; the D gene is possibly TRBD1 (6 bases). Between the trimmed V and J ends, which lost 4 bases and 6 bases, there was a span of 15 bases. CDR1 is MDHEN and CDR2 is SYDVKM in the germline V gene. CDR3 length: 14 amino acids. The sequenced CDR3 bases are TGTGCCAGCAGTTCGGAGCAGGGGAAAAAGACC. Protein product: CASSSEQGKKT. The entire CDR3 is CASSSEQGKKTQYF.

Notes on this clone: The read terminates 3 residues before the CDR3 end, so the remaining end is supplied by the germline J gene. V is TRBV6-4 and J is TRBJ2-3; D uncertain. This CDR3 has 13 amino acids. The germline gives CDR1 MRHNA, CDR2 SNTAGT. CDR3 protein: CASSEGTNQPQYF. The CDR3 DNA, read in part, is TGTGCCAGCAGTGAGGGCACAAATCAGCCG.

Notes on this clone: The read gets to within 3 residues of the CDR3 end, and the germline J gene fills in the rest. The V call is TRBV7-9, the J call TRBJ2-5, with D possibly matching TRBD2 (6 bases). Germline V CDR1 and CDR2: SEHNR, FQNEAQ (reference sequence). The CDR3 length is 15 residues. The ends were cut back, 1 base at V and 4 bases at J, with 13 bases in the middle. This CDR3 is CASSLEWRGGETQYF. CDR3 DNA, as far as it was read: TGTGCCAGCAGCTTAGAATGGAGGGGCGGAGAGACC.

A note on this clone: The read halts 3 residues ahead of the CDR3 end, with the missing end drawn from the germline J gene. J is TRBJ2-7 and V is TRBV7-7; no firm D call. Trimming removed 5 bases at V and 5 bases at J, with 13 bases between. From germline, CDR1 is SSHAT and CDR2 FNYEAQ (reference sequence). The CDR3 sequence is 13 residues long. The covered CDR3 bases are TGTGCCAGCAGCAGGCTAGTTTTCGACGAG. The encoded protein is CASSRLVFDE. The full CDR3 reads CASSRLVFDEQYF.

Concerning this clone: The missing CDR3 end, 3 residues past where the read stops, is filled in from the germline J gene. The gene calls are TRBV19 and TRBJ2-3; a possible D gene is TRBD1 (6 bases). In germline, CDR1 is LNHDA, CDR2 SQIVND (reference sequence). The V end was cut by 7 bases, the J end by 2 bases, with 19 bases between. The CDR3 extends over 16 amino acids. CDR3 sequence reads: CASNPARTANTDTQYF. The covered CDR3 bases are TGTGCCAGTAACCCTGCCAGGACAGCTAACACAGATACG.

Of note for this clone: The CDR3 end falls 3 residues outside the read, so it is completed with the germline J gene. The V gene is TRBV20-1, the J gene TRBJ2-3; TRBD2 agrees at 8 bases. This CDR3 is 16 amino acids long. Germline V gene data show CDR1 as DFQATT and CDR2 as SNEGSKA (reference sequence). J gave up 0 bases and V 3 bases, and 8 bases lay outside the gene matches. The sequenced CDR3 bases are TGCAGTGCTAGCGGGGGGGCAGGCGATAGCACAGATACG. The encoded protein is CSASGGAGDSTDT. The complete CDR3 reads CSASGGAGDSTDTQYF.

Comment on this clone: The read terminates 3 residues ahead of where the CDR3 ends, so the germline J gene completes it. The genes are TRBV19 and TRBJ1-5; D may be TRBD1 (5 bases). Germline values: CDR1 LNHDA, CDR2 SQIVND (reference sequence). Between the trimmed V and J ends, which lost 3 bases and 0 bases, there was a span of 9 bases. The CDR3 length is 15 residues. CDR3 region: CASSMGGYSNQPQHF. Partial CDR3 DNA: TGTGCCAGTAGTATGGGGGGTTATAGCAATCAGCCC.

As for this clone: The read ends 3 residues shy of where the CDR3 ends; the end is completed using the germline J gene. The V call is TRBV5-1, the J call TRBJ2-1; 12 bases align to TRBD2. After removal of 3 bases from V and 5 bases from J, the junction contained 3 bases not matched to a gene. The CDR3 has 15 residues. Germline loops: CDR1 SGHRS, CDR2 YFSETQ. The CDR3 DNA, read in part, is TGCGCCAGCAGCTGGACTAGCGGGGCTAACAATGAG. Protein product: CASSWTSGANNE. The whole CDR3 is CASSWTSGANNEQFF.

This clone is identified as medium-sized from frequency. The CDR3 end falls 3 residues outside the read, so it is completed with the germline J gene. The genes are TRBV19 and TRBJ2-4, with TRBD1 matching 8 bases. This CDR3 is 12 amino acids long. Germline CDR1 LNHDA, CDR2 SQIVND (reference sequence). The CDR3 here is CATADRDGGQYF. CDR3 DNA, as far as it was read: TGTGCCACCGCGGACAGGGATGGTGGT.